The 30 T cell receptor beta chains below were found in one sample sequenced in a study of T cell repertoires in cytomegalovirus infection. TCRdb recomputed calls from the reads with MiXCR, one row per CDR3 protein. The sample lists around 170,000 distinct CDR3 sequences, around an eighth seen once, with more than 20% in the top ten. Material for sequencing was PBMCs. The receptors originated from a human donor in good health (CMV status not recorded). Some clones in this sample may be carry-over from other donors' samples.

The rearrangement uses TRBV12-3 or TRBV12-4 and TRBJ1-5; D is undetermined. Trimming shortened V by 2 bases and J by 5 bases, and 7 bases separated the two germline ends. The length of the CDR3 is 13 residues. DNA of the CDR3: TGTGCCAGCAGTTTAAACTCGTATCAGCCCCAGCATTTT. It is translated as CASSLNSYQPQHF.

This clonotype was counted many times. The chain recombines TRBV5-4 with TRBJ1-2; D gene unclear. The CDR3 runs 12 residues. V was pared by 4 bases and J by 6 bases, with 10 bases between. In germline, CDR1 is SGHNT, CDR2 YYREEE (reference sequence). CDR3 sequence (DNA): TGTGCCAGCAGCGGCCCTGGGGATGGCTACACCTTC. Translated, it gives CASSGPGDGYTF.

This clonotype was recorded many times. J is TRBJ2-5 and V is TRBV7-2; 9 nucleotides agree with TRBD2. V lost 4 bases and J lost 4; bases outside the gene matches: 10. Germline CDR1 and CDR2: SGHTA and FQGNSA. The CDR3 has 16 residues. The CDR3: CASSSVAGVGGETQYF. CDR3 nucleotide sequence: TGTGCCAGCAGCTCAGTAGCGGGAGTCGGGGGAGAGACCCAGTACTTC.

This clonotype was counted at least ten times. The chain couples TRBV7-2 to TRBJ2-4, with 9 nucleotides matching TRBD1. CDR3 size: 15 residues. The junction had 13 bases not matched to a gene; V was cut back by 5 bases and J by 11 bases. CDR1 and CDR2 (germline): SGHTA, FQGNSA. The CDR3 loop reads CASSQGQGRNSLQYF. In nucleotides, the CDR3 is TGTGCCAGCAGCCAAGGACAGGGGCGAAATTCTCTTCAGTACTTC. The full variable domain, in which reference TRBV7-2 and TRBJ2-4 provide the parts outside the CDR3, is GAGVSQSPSNKVTEKGKDVELRCDPISGHTALYWYRQSLGQGLEFLIYFQGNSAPDKSGLPSDRFSAERTGGSVSTLTIQRTQQEDSAVYLCASSQGQGRNSLQYFGAGTRLSVL.

In regard to this clonotype: A much bigger clone sits one base away, suggesting this may be a read error. The rearrangement uses TRBV7-8 and TRBJ2-7, with TRBD2 matching over 7 bases. The CDR3 totals 13 residues. Germline CDR1 is SGHVS and CDR2 is FQNEAQ. The chain's CDR3 is CASGGEVTYGQYF. As DNA, the CDR3 is TGTGCCAGCGGGGGGGAGGTTACTTACGGGCAGTACTTC. Full variable domain (remainder filled in from reference TRBV7-8 and TRBJ2-7): GAGVSQSPRYKVAKRGQDVALRCDPISGHVSLFWYQQALGQGPEFLTYFQNEAQLDKSGLPSDRFFAERPEGSVSTLKIQRTQQEDSAVYLCASGGEVTYGQYFGPGTRLTVT.

This clonotype appeared many times. The rearrangement uses TRBV5-1 and TRBJ1-6; the D gene is possibly TRBD1 (6 bases). The CDR3 is 17 residues long. The germline gives CDR1 SGHRS, CDR2 YFSETQ. The V gene lost 4 bases and the J gene lost 7 bases, with 21 bases spanning the gap. CDR3 DNA: TGCGCCAGCAGCATCTTCGGGACACCTGGGACCAATTCACCCCTCCACTTT. Translation: CASSIFGTPGTNSPLHF.

This clonotype was seen at least ten times. The rearrangement joins TRBV12-3 or TRBV12-4 to TRBJ2-6; 7 nucleotides agree with TRBD2. The V and J ends lost 0 bases and 2 bases, in that order; junction bases with no gene match: 1. This CDR3 region has 16 residues. CDR3 nucleotides: TGTGCCAGCAGTTTAGCGCTAGCGGCTGGGGCCAACGTCCTGACTTTC. This codes for CASSLALAAGANVLTF.

The table lists this clonotype with a few counts. The CDR3 region is CASSHGGGIEETQYF. In DNA, the CDR3 is TGTGCCAGCAGCCATGGCGGGGGGATCGAAGAGACCCAGTACTTC. The chain recombines TRBV14 with TRBJ2-5; 8 positions agree with TRBD2. V trimming: 3 bases; J trimming: 3 bases; junction bases outside the gene matches: 6. Looked up from germline, CDR1 is SGHDN and CDR2 is FVKESK. The CDR3 covers 15 residues.

This clonotype was seen repeatedly, ten times or more. V and J are TRBV7-2 and TRBJ1-1; tentative D call: TRBD1 (5 bases). CDR1 is SGHTA and CDR2 is FQGNSA in the germline V gene. Trimming pared 1 base from V and 0 bases from J, leaving 9 bases between. This CDR3 contains 15 residues. CDR3 region: CASSLDSGVNTEAFF. The CDR3 DNA is TGTGCCAGCAGCTTAGATTCGGGGGTGAACACTGAAGCTTTCTTT.

This clonotype was counted a few times. The CDR3 DNA follows: TGCGCCAGCAGCTTGGCCCTTCTCGGGACACGGCCACCCGGGGAGCTGTTTTTT. Residues: CASSLALLGTRPPGELFF. The chain is built from TRBV5-1 and TRBJ2-2, with D possibly being TRBD1 (6 bases). V was cut by 0 bases and J by 6 bases, with 21 bases left in between. The germline V gene encodes CDR1 SGHRS and CDR2 YFSETQ. The CDR3 sequence is 18 residues long.

The sample holds many counts of this clonotype. V gene TRBV5-1 combines with J gene TRBJ2-1; D possibly uses TRBD1 or TRBD2 (5 bases each). Trimming cost V 7 bases and J 7 bases, with 9 bases left between them. CDR3 length equals 11 residues. The germline V gene has CDR1 SGHRS and CDR2 YFSETQ. CDR3 nucleotide sequence: TGCGCCAGCTTTGAGGGGAATGAGCAGTTCTTC. Protein sequence: CASFEGNEQFF.

J is TRBJ2-1 and V is TRBV7-4; a weak D match, TRBD2 (7 bases). V was trimmed by 4 bases and J by 2 bases, leaving 12 bases between them. The CDR3 sequence is 15 residues long. Per germline, CDR1 SGHVT and CDR2 SQSDAQ. CDR3 coding DNA: TGTGCCAGCAGCTCCCGGGGGGCCCCCTACAATGAGCAGTTCTTC. Translated, it gives CASSSRGAPYNEQFF.

This clonotype was observed a few times. The J gene is TRBJ2-7, the V gene TRBV27; D uncertain. Germline CDR1 is MNHEY and CDR2 is SMNVEV (reference sequence). The CDR3 extends over 13 amino acids. The ends were cut back, 3 bases at V and 5 bases at J, with 11 bases in the middle. In nucleotides, the CDR3 is TGTGCCAGCAGTTTCTTAGGGTCCCACGAGCAGTACTTC. Protein sequence: CASSFLGSHEQYF.

V gene TRBV7-2 combines with J gene TRBJ1-5, with D maybe TRBD1 (5 bases). Germline V CDR1 and CDR2: SGHTA, FQGNSA. The CDR3 sequence is 15 residues long. Trimming cost V 5 bases and J 7 bases, with 18 bases left between them. CDR3 in amino acids: CASSPGSTASQPQHF. The CDR3 bases are TGTGCCAGCAGCCCAGGGAGCACGGCAAGCCAGCCCCAGCATTTT.

This clonotype was seen at least ten times. V usage is TRBV7-9 and J usage is TRBJ2-5; TRBD2 aligns across 7 bases. This CDR3 comprises 14 residues. Germline values: CDR1 SEHNR, CDR2 FQNEAQ (reference sequence). The V gene end was trimmed by 6 bases and the J gene end by 0 bases; junction bases not matched to a gene: 4. The CDR3 reads CASRGEGHQETQYF. Here the CDR3 DNA reads TGTGCCAGCAGGGGGGAGGGACACCAAGAGACCCAGTACTTC.

The rearrangement uses TRBV20-1 and TRBJ1-1, with a weak D call TRBD1 (5 bases). CDR1 and CDR2 from the germline V gene are DFQATT and SNEGSKA (reference sequence). The CDR3 sequence is 13 residues long. The germline V and J ends were trimmed by 6 bases and 4 bases, with 15 bases remaining between them. The CDR3 sequence is CSATGGGGTEAFF. The CDR3 DNA reads as TGCAGTGCCACCGGGGGGGGGGGCACTGAAGCTTTCTTT.

CDR3 sequence: CSALDPSWDSFNGYTF. The CDR3 DNA is TGCAGTGCCCTTGATCCTAGCTGGGACAGCTTCAACGGCTACACCTTC. The V call is TRBV20-1, the J call TRBJ1-2, with TRBD1 matching 7 bases. Germline loops: CDR1 DFQATT, CDR2 SNEGSKA (reference sequence). This CDR3 contains 16 residues. Losses at the gene ends were 6 bases for V and 8 bases for J; bases not matched to a gene: 21.

V gene TRBV28 combines with J gene TRBJ2-7; D possibly corresponds to TRBD1 (6 bases). V shed 5 bases and J shed 0 bases, with 17 bases lying between them. The length of the CDR3 is 16 residues. Germline V gives CDR1 MDHEN, CDR2 SYDVKM. In DNA, the CDR3 is TGTGCCAGCAGTCCCCAGGGCAGGGGCCTCTCCTACGAGCAGTACTTC. Its translation: CASSPQGRGLSYEQYF. The complete variable domain, with remaining parts taken from reference TRBV28 and TRBJ2-7, reads DVKVTQSSRYLVKRTGEKVFLECVQDMDHENMFWYRQDPGLGLRLIYFSYDVKMKEKGDIPEGYSVSREKKERFSLILESASTNQTSMYLCASSPQGRGLSYEQYFGPGTRLTVT.

V and J are TRBV28 and TRBJ1-5; unclear D gene. Trimming stripped 8 bases from V and 1 base from J, with 6 bases between. The CDR3 length is 12 residues. Germline V gives CDR1 MDHEN, CDR2 SYDVKM. The CDR3 DNA is TGTGCCAGCGTGGCAAGCAATCAGCCCCAGCATTTT. Encoded protein: CASVASNQPQHF.

This clonotype was detected only a few times. One end of the junction is discordant with germline, which a read error may explain. This chain links TRBV12-5 with TRBJ1-1; D is ambiguous. The CDR3 spans 11 residues. Germline CDR1 reads LGHNT; CDR2 reads FRNRAP. The CDR3 loop is CASGLNTEAFF. The CDR3 DNA follows: TGTGCTAGTGGTTTGAACACCGAAGCTTTCTTT.

There are a few counts of this clonotype. The rearrangement uses TRBV28 and TRBJ2-7, with D possibly called TRBD1 or TRBD2 (5 bases each). CDR1 is MDHEN and CDR2 is SYDVKM in the germline V gene. With 7 bases removed from V and 2 bases from J, the gap between germline ends came to 21 bases. CDR3 length: 16 residues. The DNA of the CDR3 is TGTGCCAGCAACCAAAGGTCGGGAATGGGGCCCTACGAGCAGTACTTC. Encoded protein: CASNQRSGMGPYEQYF.

This clonotype was picked up many times. J is TRBJ2-7 and V is TRBV28; no definite D call. Per germline, CDR1 MDHEN and CDR2 SYDVKM. The CDR3 is made up of 13 amino acids. V was pared by 10 bases and J by 2 bases, with 15 bases between. CDR3 sequence (DNA): TGTGCCACCAAGCCCCGCACCACCTACGAGCAGTACTTC. Amino acids: CATKPRTTYEQYF.

This clonotype has more than one count but fewer than ten. The CDR3 DNA reads as TGTGCCAGCAGCAAAACGGGAGGACTAGCCAAAAACATTCAGTACTTC. Amino acids: CASSKTGGLAKNIQYF. The rearrangement uses TRBV28 and TRBJ2-4; 7 nucleotides align to TRBD2. The CDR3 runs 16 residues. The V gene's germline CDR1 is MDHEN and CDR2 SYDVKM. The J segment lost 0 bases and the V segment lost 6 bases, leaving 8 bases of the junction unmatched.

In this sample, this clonotype turned up many times. The chain recombines TRBV6-1 with TRBJ2-2; weak D call: TRBD2 (6 bases). Trimming pared 9 bases from V and 6 bases from J, leaving 17 bases between. There are 14 residues in the CDR3. Germline V gives CDR1 MNHNS, CDR2 SASEGT. The CDR3 DNA reads TGTGCCAGTAGAGAGAGCGGGTTGCCCGGGGAGCTGTTTTTT. Protein product: CASRESGLPGELFF.

This clonotype appeared many times. This sequence joins TRBV24-1 and TRBJ2-7, with D possibly TRBD1 on 7 matching bases. Per germline, CDR1 KGHDR and CDR2 SFDVKD. CDR3 length: 14 residues. V lost 0 bases, J lost 6 bases, and 11 bases lay in between. CDR3: CATSDLQGGSEQYF. The CDR3 nucleotides are TGTGCCACCAGTGATTTGCAGGGGGGAAGCGAGCAGTACTTC.

Ten or more counts support this clonotype. The chain combines TRBV6-6 with TRBJ1-2, with D possibly matching TRBD1 (6 bases). V was clipped by 7 bases and J by 4 bases, with 19 bases between them. Germline V gene data show CDR1 as MNHNY and CDR2 as SVGAGI (reference sequence). The CDR3 is 15 residues long. CDR3 residues: CASIQGTGLIYGYTF. The CDR3 DNA is TGTGCCAGCATCCAAGGAACAGGGCTCATCTATGGCTACACCTTC.

This clonotype was recorded a few times. The chain uses TRBV14 and TRBJ2-5; D is unclear. Germline V gene sequence: CDR1 SGHDN, CDR2 FVKESK. Trimming pared 4 bases from V and 1 base from J, leaving 7 bases between. The CDR3 loop spans 13 amino acids. The CDR3 protein is CASSPRIQETQYF. The CDR3 DNA reads TGTGCCAGCAGCCCCCGGATCCAAGAGACCCAGTACTTC.

The V and J genes are TRBV6-2 or TRBV6-3 and TRBJ2-1, with D perhaps TRBD2 (6 bases). The CDR3 spans 14 residues. CDR1 and CDR2 from the germline V gene are MNHEY and SVGEGT. Trimming took 7 bases from V and 4 from J, leaving 14 bases between them. Here the CDR3 DNA reads TGTGCCAGCACCCTGGGACTGATTTACAATGAGCAGTTCTTC. It codes for CASTLGLIYNEQFF.

The chain joins TRBV29-1 to TRBJ1-2; D gene unclear. Deletions cut 3 bases from V and 8 bases from J, with 7 bases between. Germline CDR1 reads SQVTM; CDR2 reads ANQGSEA. The CDR3 totals 10 residues. The CDR3 DNA sequence: TGCAGCGTTGATAACCCCGGCTACACCTTC. Translated, it gives CSVDNPGYTF. The whole variable domain, filled in from reference TRBV29-1 and TRBJ1-2, reads SAVISQKPSRDICQRGTSLTIQCQVDSQVTMMFWYRQQPGQSLTLIATANQGSEATYESGFVIDKFPISRPNLTFSTLTVSNMSPEDSSIYLCSVDNPGYTFGSGTRLTVV.

This clonotype was seen more than once but under ten times. This chain uses TRBV9 with TRBJ1-1; D gene unclear. V gave up 0 bases and J gave up 1 base, with 7 bases separating them. The CDR3 totals 14 residues. Germline V lookup: CDR1 SGDLS, CDR2 YYNGEE. The CDR3 DNA sequence: TGTGCCAGCAGCGTAGGACGGGCGAACACTGAAGCTTTCTTT. This sequence encodes CASSVGRANTEAFF.